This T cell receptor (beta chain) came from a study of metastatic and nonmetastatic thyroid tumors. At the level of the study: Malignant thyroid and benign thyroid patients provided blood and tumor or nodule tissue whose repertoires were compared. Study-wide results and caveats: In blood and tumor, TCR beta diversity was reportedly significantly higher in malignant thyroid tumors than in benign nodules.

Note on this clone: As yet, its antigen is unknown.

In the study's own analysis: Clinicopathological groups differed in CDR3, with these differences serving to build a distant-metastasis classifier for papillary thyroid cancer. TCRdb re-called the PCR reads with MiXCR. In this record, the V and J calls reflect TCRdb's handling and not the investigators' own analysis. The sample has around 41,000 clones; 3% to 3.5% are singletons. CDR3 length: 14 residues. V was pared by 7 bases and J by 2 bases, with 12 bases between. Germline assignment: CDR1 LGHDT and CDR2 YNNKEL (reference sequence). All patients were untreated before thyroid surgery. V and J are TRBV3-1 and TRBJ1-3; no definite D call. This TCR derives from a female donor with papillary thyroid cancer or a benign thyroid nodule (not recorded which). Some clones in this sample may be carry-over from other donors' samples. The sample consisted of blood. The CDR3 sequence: CASTPKRTGNTIYF. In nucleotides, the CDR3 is TGTGCCAGCACCCCCAAGAGGACTGGAAACACCATATATTTT.